This T cell receptor (beta chain) was captured in a study of a mutant IDH1 vaccine in newly diagnosed glioma (TCRdb year 2021). Broadly, across the study: In the chemotherapy-containing groups, vaccination started alongside temozolomide cycles, whereas in patients who had radiotherapy alone it started 4-6 weeks after radiotherapy. The week-35 safety follow-up was designated visit V12, and the week-47 end of study was designated visit V13. Prior to enrollment, standard therapy consisting of radiotherapy alone, temozolomide alone, or radiochemotherapy with temozolomide had been administered to patients, with the combination being received by most patients. Of the 32 patients who were treated, around 60% were male and about 40% were female, and the mean age was around 41 years. Longitudinal TCRB deep sequencing was done for 25 to 30 treated patients, wherever samples were available for exploratory analyses. Peripheral blood samples were drawn at six visits, namely V03 (baseline), V05, V07, V10, V12 and V13.

As concerns this clone: Which antigen it targets is not known. No per-base quality is available; no much larger clone lies one base away.

The paper's findings and limits, for the study overall: Pseudoprogression seemed to be unrelated to changes in the top peripheral T cell clonotypes found by TCRB sequencing. Immune responses induced by the vaccine were seen in over 90% of patients across multiple MHC alleles. The authors noted that analyses of patient blood samples could not be reproduced because of sample limitations. Selection of PBMC samples for TCRB deep sequencing was based on availability.

The library relied on the immunoSEQ multiplex PCR assay. Rearranged TCR beta chain sequences were amplified using the hsTCRB Kit according to the manufacturer's protocol. An Illumina MiSeq was used to sequence the TCRB libraries. In the authors' own workflow: Demultiplexing, trimming and gene mapping were performed with the kit vendor's proprietary platform. TCRdb's version of the immuneACCESS table is confined to in-frame rearrangements and falls short of the full clone set. An unresolved V gene accounts for under half of the shortfall where checked; the remainder is of unknown origin. V, J and clone size are taken as reported in that table, and D and trimming were inferred from the DNA itself. Within this sample are 40,000 to 45,000 clones, with 80% to 85% of them counted one time only. About 4.5% of the sample is in the top ten clones. What this sample's time point label stands for: week 35, safety follow-up. Every vaccine dose consisted of 300 ug of a 20-mer mutant IDH1 peptide in Montanide, administered subcutaneously together with topical imiquimod. Patients were given eight vaccinations, in weeks 1, 3, 5, 7, 11, 15, 19 and 23, which matched visits V03 through V10. All donors had newly diagnosed IDH1-mutant astrocytomas of WHO grade 3 or 4 that showed loss of nuclear ATRX. The samples were drawn from NOA16, a multicentre, single-arm, open-label phase I trial in Germany that tested a mutant IDH1 peptide vaccine in humans for the first time. Genomic DNA for TCRB sequencing was extracted from EDTA blood using the DNeasy Blood and Tissue Kit.

This sequence originates from a woman in her 40s with glioma. Some clones in this sample may be carry-over from other donors' samples. The input for sequencing was PBMCs, taken from a glioma patient whose treatment included an IDH1 peptide vaccine.

The DNA is as follows: TGTGCCAGCAGTTTTGGACAGGGGCGGAATGAAAAACTGTTTTTT. Protein translation: CASSFGQGRNEKLFF. In this chain, TRBV28 is recombined with TRBJ1-4; 9 bases in between match TRBD1. V trim: 3 bases; J trim: 5 bases; unmatched bases: 4. Counted from cysteine to phenylalanine, this CDR3 has 15 amino acids. The sequence is cut down to CDR3 DNA, 45 bases in frame from base 1. CDR1 and CDR2 (MDHEN, SYDVKM) derive from the germline V gene.